Listed below are T cell receptor beta chains from one sample, sequenced in a study of T cell responses to AZD1222 COVID-19 vaccine. Sequencing used immunoSEQ multiplex PCR; TCRdb keeps in-frame clones, though not all of them. This sample has over 150,000 clones; about 85% occur once, and the top ten carry about 3%. This specimen consisted of peripheral blood, obtained on day 0 of AZD1222 vaccination. The source of these receptors is an adult in good health. CDR3s include the opening cysteine and the closing phenylalanine or tryptophan. A D gene is named only where the DNA matches it firmly. Clone size is given for some rows only: seen once, a few or many times, or a class if the clone is expanded.

TRBV28	TRBD2	NA	TRBJ2-5	TGTGCCAGCAGTTTCGGCGGGAGCCAAGAGACCCAGTACTTC	CASSFGGSQETQYF
TRBV5-5	NA	few	TRBJ2-7	TGTGCCAGCAGCTTGCGTGGGCAGCTGGTCTTAATGGAGCAGTACTTC	CASSLRGQLVLMEQYF
TRBV2	TRBD2	NA	TRBJ2-2	TGTGCCAGCAGCCCGGGACTAGGTACCGGGGAGCTGTTTTTT	CASSPGLGTGELFF
TRBV29-1	TRBD2	NA	TRBJ2-1	TGCAGCGTTGAAGATTTTTACACACTAGCGGGAGGGGACAATGAGCAGTTCTTC	CSVEDFYTLAGGDNEQFF
TRBV7-9	NA	NA	TRBJ2-7	TGTGCCAGCAGCTTAGCGCTAGGGGAGCAGTACTTC	CASSLALGEQYF
TRBV7-9	TRBD1	NA	TRBJ1-4	TGTGCCAGCAGCCCCGGACAGGACGAAAAACTGTTTTTT	CASSPGQDEKLFF
TRBV30	NA	NA	TRBJ2-7	TGTGCCTGGAGTGTAGGAGGGGTCAGTTACGAGCAGTACTTC	CAWSVGGVSYEQYF
TRBV5-1	NA	NA	TRBJ1-1	TGCGCCAGCAGCTTGTGGGCCAACACTGAAGCTTTCTTT	CASSLWANTEAFF
TRBV27	NA	NA	TRBJ1-2	TGTGCCAGCAGTCGTGGACAGACCAACTATGGCTACACCTTC	CASSRGQTNYGYTF
TRBV7-2	NA	NA	TRBJ2-5	TGTGCCAGCAGCTTAGGAGCCACGGTGCCTACTAGCCAAGAGACCCAGTACTTC	CASSLGATVPTSQETQYF